These 28 T cell receptor beta chains originate from one sample sequenced in a study of blood T cell repertoires in COVID-19. Produced via immunoSEQ multiplex PCR; TCRdb's table is partial and in-frame only. The sample contains about 120,000 clones, approximately 80% of which appear only once. What was sequenced was peripheral blood. These receptors came from a woman between 40 and 55 years old with acute or convalescent COVID-19.

The chain uses TRBV5-1 and TRBJ2-7; 7 bases agree with TRBD1. Germline V lookup: CDR1 SGHRS, CDR2 YFSETQ. Trimming at V came to 5 bases and at J to 3 bases, leaving 11 bases not matched to a gene. The CDR3 is made up of 15 amino acids. CDR3 loop: CASRSGTAGRYEQYF. CDR3 DNA: TGCGCCAGCAGGTCAGGGACAGCTGGACGCTACGAGCAGTACTTC.

V and J are TRBV4-2 and TRBJ2-1; tentatively, D is TRBD2 (5 bases). V lost 2 bases to trimming and J lost 4 bases, with 15 bases between them. The germline V gene has CDR1 LGHNA and CDR2 YNFKEQ. This CDR3 has 16 amino acids. The CDR3 sequence is CASSQKDWNVYNEQFF. CDR3 DNA: TGTGCCAGCAGCCAAAAGGACTGGAACGTTTACAATGAGCAGTTCTTC.

This clone was observed once. The J gene is TRBJ2-4, the V gene TRBV5-1; D might be TRBD1 (8 bases). V gave up 4 bases and J gave up 7 bases, with 21 bases separating them. This CDR3 is built from 16 residues. The V gene's germline CDR1 is SGHRS and CDR2 YFSETQ. The CDR3 region has the DNA TGCGCCAGCAGCCCCAGGGAGGGGACAGGTATTAACATTCAGTACTTC. Encoded protein: CASSPREGTGINIQYF.

Regarding this clone: At the DNA level, this CDR3 is encoded by other sequences in the same sample as well. The gene calls are TRBV12-3 or TRBV12-4 and TRBJ2-7; perhaps TRBD1 as D (6 bases). This CDR3 is 13 amino acids long. V shed 6 bases and J shed 6 bases, with 15 bases lying between them. The CDR3 here is CASSLTGRGEQYF. The DNA of the CDR3 is TGTGCCAGCAGCCTCACAGGGAGAGGCGAGCAGTACTTC.

The V gene is TRBV18, the J gene TRBJ1-1, with 7 bases that match TRBD1. This CDR3 spans 15 amino acids. V was pared by 3 bases and J by 7 bases, with 11 bases of the junction left unmatched. The germline V gene encodes CDR1 KGHSH and CDR2 LQKENI. Here the CDR3 reads CASSPRTGQNGEAFF. The CDR3 DNA follows: TGTGCCAGCTCACCTCGGACAGGACAGAACGGTGAAGCTTTCTTT.

The chain has TRBV6-5 and TRBJ2-1; maybe TRBD2 (6 bases). With 10 bases removed from V and 6 bases from J, the gap between germline ends came to 13 bases. The CDR3 length is 12 residues. Germline CDR1 and CDR2: MNHEY and SVGAGI. CDR3 sequence: CATDPSANEQFF. The DNA of the CDR3 is TGTGCCACCGATCCTAGCGCCAATGAGCAGTTCTTC.

The V gene is TRBV18, the J gene TRBJ1-1, with 9 bases matching TRBD1. Germline CDR1 and CDR2: KGHSH and LQKENI. Unmatched junction bases numbered 4, after V lost 3 bases and J lost 5 bases. The CDR3 has 14 residues. The DNA of the CDR3 is TGTGCCAGCTCACCGCAGGGACAGGGAACTGAAGCTTTCTTT. Amino acids: CASSPQGQGTEAFF. The whole variable domain, filled in from reference TRBV18 and TRBJ1-1, reads NAGVMQNPRHLVRRRGQEARLRCSPMKGHSHVYWYRQLPEEGLKFMVYLQKENIIDESGMPKERFSAEFPKEGPSILRIQQVVRGDSAAYFCASSPQGQGTEAFFGQGTRLTVV.

The rearrangement links TRBV27 to TRBJ1-6, with D unresolved. Trimming stripped 1 base from V and 9 bases from J, with 19 bases between. Per the germline V gene, CDR1 is MNHEY and CDR2 is SMNVEV (reference sequence). CDR3 length equals 17 residues. CDR3 DNA: TGTGCCAGCAGTTTATATGGAGGGCGGGCCTCCCTTTCACCCCTCCACTTT. This codes for CASSLYGGRASLSPLHF.

The rearrangement links TRBV9 to TRBJ1-2; D remains ambiguous. Germline loops: CDR1 SGDLS, CDR2 YYNGEE. The CDR3 runs to 13 residues. Trimming left V 1 base short and J 8 bases short, with 12 bases between. In DNA, the CDR3 is TGTGCCAGCAGCGTAACGGGGTCGGGAGGCTACACCTTC. This sequence encodes CASSVTGSGGYTF.

This clone was found a few times. V is TRBV4-3 and J is TRBJ2-7; D is perhaps TRBD2 (6 bases). The CDR3 has 16 amino acids. V was cut by 0 bases and J by 2 bases, with 14 bases left in between. The V gene's germline CDR1 is LGHNA and CDR2 YSLEER. The DNA for the CDR3 is TGCGCCAGCAGCCAAGATCTCGCGGGGTGGGCCTACGAGCAGTACTTC. Its translation is CASSQDLAGWAYEQYF.

The chain has TRBV28 and TRBJ1-5; D remains unclear. This CDR3 is built from 15 residues. Germline CDR1 reads MDHEN; CDR2 reads SYDVKM. V shed 9 bases and J shed 4 bases, with 19 bases lying between them. As DNA, the CDR3 is TGTGCCAGTTCCCCAACGTACTCGGGGAATCAGCCCCAGCATTTT. Its translation is CASSPTYSGNQPQHF.

The V and J genes are TRBV10-3 and TRBJ1-2, with TRBD1 as a possible D gene (5 bases). The CDR3 is 13 amino acids. Trimming shortened V by 2 bases and J by 4 bases, and 8 bases separated the two germline ends. CDR1 and CDR2 from the germline V gene are ENHRY and SYGVKD. CDR3: CAISEVQGYGYTF. The DNA of the CDR3 is TGTGCCATCAGTGAGGTCCAGGGCTATGGCTACACCTTC.

The V call is TRBV5-1, the J call TRBJ1-5, with a weak D call TRBD1 (5 bases). The ends were cut back, 5 bases at V and 5 bases at J, with 11 bases in the middle. Per the germline V gene, CDR1 is SGHRS and CDR2 is YFSETQ. The CDR3 length is 13 residues. CDR3 amino acids: CASRQELYQPQHF. The CDR3 coding sequence is TGCGCCAGCAGACAGGAATTATATCAGCCCCAGCATTTT.

This chain uses TRBV9 with TRBJ2-1, with 10 bases that match TRBD2. Germline CDR1 reads SGDLS; CDR2 reads YYNGEE. V shed 4 bases and J 9 bases; nucleotides not matched to a gene: 7. The CDR3 contains 14 residues. The CDR3 reads CASSRISGGTEQFF. Written as DNA, the CDR3 is TGTGCCAGCAGCCGAATTAGCGGGGGGACTGAGCAGTTCTTC.

This clone was detected only once. This chain uses TRBV5-1 with TRBJ2-7; TRBD2 agrees at 7 bases. The CDR3 has 14 amino acids. Germline CDR1 reads SGHRS; CDR2 reads YFSETQ. The V and J ends lost 4 bases and 4 bases, in that order; junction bases with no gene match: 8. CDR3 region: CASSPAMGGYEQYF. CDR3 sequence (DNA): TGCGCCAGCAGCCCCGCTATGGGGGGGTACGAGCAGTACTTC.

The V and J genes are TRBV6-5 and TRBJ1-2; tentative D call: TRBD1 (5 bases). V shed 2 bases and J shed 5 bases, with 12 bases lying between them. Germline CDR1 MNHEY, CDR2 SVGAGI. The CDR3 sequence is 14 residues long. CDR3 sequence reads: CASSYRQGVYGYTF. In DNA, the CDR3 is TGTGCCAGCAGTTACCGGCAGGGTGTGTATGGCTACACCTTC.

The chain carries TRBV5-1 and TRBJ2-5; weak D call: TRBD1 (6 bases). Germline CDR1 is SGHRS and CDR2 is YFSETQ. The V gene lost 3 bases and the J gene lost 2 bases, with 17 bases spanning the gap. CDR3 size: 16 residues. The CDR3 sequence is CASSWGPRQAQETQYF. DNA for the CDR3: TGCGCCAGCAGCTGGGGCCCCCGACAGGCTCAAGAGACCCAGTACTTC.

The chain carries TRBV4-3 and TRBJ1-2, with D tentatively TRBD1 (5 bases). V lost 0 bases and J 6 bases, leaving 14 bases between the germline ends. CDR1 is LGHNA, CDR2 YSLEER, per germline. This CDR3 is 15 amino acids long. The CDR3 bases are TGCGCCAGCAGCCAAGACCCGCAGGGTAGGGATGGCTACACCTTC. As protein: CASSQDPQGRDGYTF.

The chain is built from TRBV30 and TRBJ1-5; 7 bases line up with TRBD1. CDR1 is GTSNPN and CDR2 is SVGIG in the germline V gene (reference sequence). The CDR3 is made up of 16 amino acids. The junction had 12 bases not matched to a gene; V was cut back by 0 bases and J by 7 bases. The CDR3 sequence is CAWSVEDRDWNQPQHF. The CDR3 DNA reads TGTGCCTGGAGTGTTGAAGACAGGGATTGGAACCAGCCCCAGCATTTT.

This clone was found a few times. The chain has TRBV30 and TRBJ1-1; D is uncertain. CDR3 size: 11 residues. Germline values: CDR1 GTSNPN, CDR2 SVGIG (reference sequence). Between the trimmed V and J ends, which lost 1 base and 11 bases, there was a span of 11 bases. The CDR3 protein is CAWSAQRDAFF. Here the CDR3 DNA reads TGTGCCTGGAGTGCCCAGCGGGATGCTTTCTTT.

V usage is TRBV11-2 and J usage is TRBJ2-3; 12 bases are shared with TRBD2. The CDR3 covers 19 residues. J lost 5 bases, V lost 5 bases, and 17 bases had no gene match. Germline V gene sequence: CDR1 SGHAT, CDR2 FQNNGV. In DNA, the CDR3 is TGTGCCAGCAGCCCTAAGATGGTTAGGACTAGCGGGGCTGGAGATACGCAGTATTTT. Its protein is CASSPKMVRTSGAGDTQYF.

The J gene is TRBJ1-1, the V gene TRBV30, with D unclear. Between the trimmed V and J ends, which lost 3 bases and 6 bases, there was a span of 11 bases. The CDR3 is made up of 12 amino acids. Germline lookup yields CDR1 GTSNPN and CDR2 SVGIG (reference sequence). CDR3 coding DNA: TGTGCCTGGAGGCGGGAGTGGGCTGAAGCTTTCTTT. Its protein product is CAWRREWAEAFF. The full variable domain, in which reference TRBV30 and TRBJ1-1 provide the parts outside the CDR3, is SQTIHQWPATLVQPVGSPLSLECTVEGTSNPNLYWYRQAAGRGLQLLFYSVGIGQISSEVPQNLSASRPQDRQFILSSKKLLLSDSGFYLCAWRREWAEAFFGQGTRLTVV.

This chain uses TRBV19 with TRBJ2-5; 11 positions agree with TRBD2. Germline V gives CDR1 LNHDA, CDR2 SQIVND (reference sequence). The CDR3 loop spans 15 amino acids. V trimming: 5 bases; J trimming: 5 bases; junction bases outside the gene matches: 7. CDR3 DNA sequence: TGTGCCAGTAGTCACGGGACTAGCGGCTCTGAGACCCAGTACTTC. Protein: CASSHGTSGSETQYF.

The CDR3 nucleotides read TGCGCCAGCAGCTTGGGGGGCTGGAACACTGAAGCTTTCTTT. Translation gives CASSLGGWNTEAFF. V is TRBV5-1 and J is TRBJ1-1, with D perhaps TRBD1 (5 bases). The CDR3 is made up of 14 amino acids. V was pared by 0 bases and J by 1 base, with 7 bases between. The germline V gene encodes CDR1 SGHRS and CDR2 YFSETQ.

V and J are TRBV5-4 and TRBJ2-1; 9 nucleotides line up with TRBD2. This CDR3 has 15 residues. Unmatched junction bases numbered 8, after V lost 3 bases and J lost 7 bases. CDR1 is SGHNT and CDR2 is YYREEE in the germline V gene (reference sequence). CDR3 loop: CASSSGLARMNEQFF. The CDR3 DNA sequence: TGTGCCAGCAGCTCCGGACTAGCGCGAATGAATGAGCAGTTCTTC.

The chain joins TRBV6-5 to TRBJ2-7, with D possibly TRBD2 on 5 matching bases. Germline CDR1 is MNHEY and CDR2 is SVGAGI. The V gene lost 4 bases and the J gene lost 1 base, with 11 bases spanning the gap. This CDR3 has 14 residues. This chain's CDR3 is CASSSGETSYEQYF. Written as DNA, the CDR3 is TGTGCCAGCAGTTCCGGGGAGACTTCCTACGAGCAGTACTTC.

This clone has a handful of counts. This chain connects TRBV4-2 to TRBJ1-5; TRBD1 matches at 8 bases. Trimming took 2 bases from V and 6 from J; bases not matched to a gene: 6. Per the germline V gene, CDR1 is LGHNA and CDR2 is YNFKEQ. The CDR3 consists of 15 residues. In DNA form, the CDR3 reads TGTGCCAGCAGCCAAACGGACAGGGCGGGTCAGCCCCAGCATTTT. This encodes CASSQTDRAGQPQHF.

The count of this clone is one. This chain connects TRBV11-2 to TRBJ1-4; TRBD1 matches 7 bases. The CDR3 runs to 15 residues. Germline CDR1 is SGHAT and CDR2 is FQNNGV. V trimming: 5 bases; J trimming: 6 bases; junction bases outside the gene matches: 9. This chain's CDR3 is CASSARQGIYEKLFF. As DNA, the CDR3 is TGTGCCAGCAGCGCCCGACAGGGAATTTATGAAAAACTGTTTTTT.